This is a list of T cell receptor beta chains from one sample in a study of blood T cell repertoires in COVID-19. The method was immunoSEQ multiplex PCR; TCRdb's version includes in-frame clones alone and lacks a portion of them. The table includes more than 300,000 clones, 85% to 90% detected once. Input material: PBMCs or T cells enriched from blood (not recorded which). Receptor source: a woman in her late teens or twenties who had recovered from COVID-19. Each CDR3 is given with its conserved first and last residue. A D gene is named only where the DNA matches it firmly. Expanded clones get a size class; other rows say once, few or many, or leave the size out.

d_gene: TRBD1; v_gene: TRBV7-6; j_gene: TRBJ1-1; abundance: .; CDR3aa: CASSPTGGNTEAFF; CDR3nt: TGTGCCAGCAGCCCGACAGGGGGTAACACTGAAGCTTTCTTT
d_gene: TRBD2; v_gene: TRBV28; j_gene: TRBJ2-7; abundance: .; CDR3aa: CATSPGLAGVWTYEQYF; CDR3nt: TGTGCCACCTCTCCGGGACTAGCGGGAGTATGGACCTACGAGCAGTACTTC
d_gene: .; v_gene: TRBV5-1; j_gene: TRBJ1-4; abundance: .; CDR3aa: CASSSGQPQEKLFF; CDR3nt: TGCGCCAGCAGTTCCGGACAGCCCCAAGAAAAACTGTTTTTT
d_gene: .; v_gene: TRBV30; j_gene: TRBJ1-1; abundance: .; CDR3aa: CALHRRMNTEAFF; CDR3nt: TGTGCCCTACACCGGCGGATGAACACTGAAGCTTTCTTT
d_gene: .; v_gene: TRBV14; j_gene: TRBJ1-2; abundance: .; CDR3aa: CASSQAGVRSYTF; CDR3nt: TGTGCCAGCAGCCAAGCGGGGGTTCGGAGCTACACCTTC
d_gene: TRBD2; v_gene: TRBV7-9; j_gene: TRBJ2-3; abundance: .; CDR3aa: CASSLGEGGGNTDTQYF; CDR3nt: TGTGCCAGCAGCTTAGGGGAAGGCGGGGGTAACACAGATACGCAGTATTTT
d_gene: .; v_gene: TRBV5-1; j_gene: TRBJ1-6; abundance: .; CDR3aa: CASSLERARDAGSPLHF; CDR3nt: TGCGCCAGCAGCTTGGAAAGGGCGCGGGACGCGGGTTCACCCCTCCACTTT
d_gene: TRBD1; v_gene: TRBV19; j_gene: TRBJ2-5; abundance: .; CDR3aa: CASSTGTGEAETQYF; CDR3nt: TGTGCCAGTAGTACCGGGACAGGCGAGGCCGAGACCCAGTACTTC
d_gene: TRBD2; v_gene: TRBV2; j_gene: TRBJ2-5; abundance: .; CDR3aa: CASILAGGLETQYF; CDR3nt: TGTGCCAGCATACTAGCGGGGGGCCTAGAGACCCAGTACTTC
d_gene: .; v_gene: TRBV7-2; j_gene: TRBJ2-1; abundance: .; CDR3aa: CASSFSVSNEQFF; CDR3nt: TGTGCCAGCAGCTTTAGTGTTTCGAATGAGCAGTTCTTC
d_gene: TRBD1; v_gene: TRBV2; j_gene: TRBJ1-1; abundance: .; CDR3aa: CASRGGRDTEAFF; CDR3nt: TGTGCCAGCAGAGGGGGCCGGGACACTGAAGCTTTCTTT
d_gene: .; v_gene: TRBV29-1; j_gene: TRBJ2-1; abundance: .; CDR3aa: CSVGSGINNEQFF; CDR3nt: TGCAGCGTCGGGAGCGGAATCAACAATGAGCAGTTCTTC
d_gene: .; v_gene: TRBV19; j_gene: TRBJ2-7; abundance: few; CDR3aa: CASSIGYEQYF; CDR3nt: TGTGCCAGTAGTATCGGCTACGAGCAGTACTTC
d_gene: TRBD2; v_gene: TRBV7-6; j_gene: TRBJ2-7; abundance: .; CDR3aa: CASSLEASGRSSYEQYF; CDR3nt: TGTGCCAGCAGCTTAGAAGCTAGCGGGAGGAGCTCCTACGAGCAGTACTTC
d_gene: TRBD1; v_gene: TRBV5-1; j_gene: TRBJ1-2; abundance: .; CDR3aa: CASSYGTGSNYGYTF; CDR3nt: TGCGCCAGCAGCTACGGGACAGGGTCTAACTATGGCTACACCTTC
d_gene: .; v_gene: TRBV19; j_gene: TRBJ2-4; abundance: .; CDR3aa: CASSQTDRTQYF; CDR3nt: TGTGCCAGTAGCCAAACTGACAGGACTCAGTACTTC
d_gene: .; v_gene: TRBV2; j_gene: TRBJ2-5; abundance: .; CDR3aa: CAGNFGDAKTQYF; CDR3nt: TGTGCCGGCAACTTCGGTGATGCGAAGACCCAGTACTTC
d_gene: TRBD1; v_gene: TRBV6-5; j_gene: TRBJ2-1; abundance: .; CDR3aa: CASSTFRGPHNEQFF; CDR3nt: TGTGCCAGCAGCACATTCAGGGGGCCCCACAATGAGCAGTTCTTC
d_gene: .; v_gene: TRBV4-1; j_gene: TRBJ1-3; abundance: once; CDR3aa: CASSQDLGLLRPGNTIYF; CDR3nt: TGCGCCAGCAGCCAAGATCTAGGACTCCTTAGGCCTGGAAACACCATATATTTT
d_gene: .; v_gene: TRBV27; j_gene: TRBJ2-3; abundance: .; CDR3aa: CASKSDRVPSGYTDTQYF; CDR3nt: TGTGCCAGCAAATCGGACAGGGTTCCTAGCGGCTACACAGATACGCAGTATTTT
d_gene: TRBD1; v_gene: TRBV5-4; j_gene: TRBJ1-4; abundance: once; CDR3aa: CASSVGQAATNEKLFF; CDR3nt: TGTGCCAGCAGCGTCGGACAGGCGGCAACTAATGAAAAACTGTTTTTT
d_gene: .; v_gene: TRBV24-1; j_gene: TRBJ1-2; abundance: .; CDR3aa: CATSEGGGYTF; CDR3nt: TGTGCCACCAGTGAAGGCGGCGGCTACACCTTC
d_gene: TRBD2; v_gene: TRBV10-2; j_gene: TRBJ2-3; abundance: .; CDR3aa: CASSESGGSRTDTQYF; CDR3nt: TGCGCCAGCAGTGAGTCGGGCGGGAGCCGCACAGATACGCAGTATTTT
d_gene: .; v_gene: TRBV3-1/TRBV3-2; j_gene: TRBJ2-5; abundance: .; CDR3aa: CASSQGEGTQYF; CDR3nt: TGTGCCAGCAGCCAAGGAGAGGGGACCCAGTACTTC
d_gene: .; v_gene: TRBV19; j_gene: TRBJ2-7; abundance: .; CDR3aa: CASSIEQGYEQYF; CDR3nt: TGTGCCAGTAGTATTGAACAGGGCTACGAGCAGTACTTC
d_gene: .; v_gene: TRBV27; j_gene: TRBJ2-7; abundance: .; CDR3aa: CASSSIGDGMGEQYF; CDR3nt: TGTGCCAGCAGTTCAATAGGGGATGGGATGGGAGAGCAGTACTTC
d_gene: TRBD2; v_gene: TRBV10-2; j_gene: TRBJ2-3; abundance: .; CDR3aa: CATRLAGGTDTQYF; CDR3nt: TGCGCCACCCGTCTCGCGGGGGGGACAGATACGCAGTATTTT
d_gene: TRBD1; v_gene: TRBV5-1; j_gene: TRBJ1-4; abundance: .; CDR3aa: CASSAGTGGEKLFF; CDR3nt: TGCGCCAGCAGCGCCGGGACAGGGGGCGAAAAACTGTTTTTT